This T cell receptor beta chain stems from a study of metastatic and nonmetastatic thyroid tumors. Whole-study context: It was across blood and tumor or nodule tissue from malignant and benign thyroid patients that repertoires were compared.

Study-level points and caveats: Benign nodules reportedly had significantly lower TCR beta diversity than malignant thyroid tumors in blood and tumor.

This clone was detected many times. As yet, its antigen is unknown. Every patient underwent thyroid surgery untreated. The CDR3 spans 14 residues. V lost 1 base to trimming and J lost 4 bases, with 7 bases between them. Germline lookup yields CDR1 LGHNA and CDR2 YNFKEQ. TCRdb re-called the PCR reads through MiXCR. The sample yields about 37,000 clones, about 13% seen once. The sequencing input was blood. This receptor was taken from a female donor with papillary thyroid cancer or a benign thyroid nodule (not recorded which). Some clones in this sample may be carry-over from other donors' samples. The rearrangement uses TRBV4-2 and TRBJ2-2; D possibly corresponds to TRBD1 (5 bases). The chain's CDR3 is CASSQGGSTGELFF. CDR3 coding DNA: TGTGCCAGCAGCCAAGGGGGCTCCACCGGGGAGCTGTTTTTT.